The 11 T cell receptor beta chains in this list originate from one sample, sequenced in a study of CD8+ T cells in alopecia areata. RNA extraction and reverse transcription yielded cDNA as sequencing template. Only in-frame clones appear in the TCRdb table, and some are missing; sequencing was by immunoSEQ multiplex PCR. The data contain 120,000 to 150,000 clones, 87% of them seen just once; the ten biggest clones take up about 15%. This specimen was CD8+ T cells sorted from blood, taken at week 0. The source of these receptors is a human donor with alopecia areata.

CDR3 sequence reads: CASSPIGLAGENEQYF. The CDR3 nucleotides read TGTGCCAGCTCACCCATTGGACTAGCGGGAGAAAACGAGCAGTACTTC. V usage is TRBV18 and J usage is TRBJ2-7, with 13 bases that match TRBD2. Germline V lookup: CDR1 KGHSH, CDR2 LQKENI. V lost 3 bases to trimming and J lost 5 bases; unmatched junction nucleotides: 7. There are 16 residues in the CDR3.

The chain carries TRBV29-1 and TRBJ2-7; 9 positions agree with TRBD1. This CDR3 region has 15 residues. The V and J ends lost 6 bases and 0 bases, in that order; junction bases with no gene match: 9. CDR1 and CDR2 (germline): SQVTM, ANQGSEA. The CDR3 nucleotides read TGCAGCGTCCTAGGGACAGGGTTTAGCTCCTACGAGCAGTACTTC. Its translation is CSVLGTGFSSYEQYF.

The rearrangement joins TRBV6-1 to TRBJ2-3, with 8 bases matching TRBD1. Germline V gene lookup returns CDR1 MNHNS and CDR2 SASEGT. V gave up 6 bases and J gave up 1 base; unmatched junction bases: 3. CDR3 size: 14 residues. The CDR3 DNA reads TGTGCCAGCAGCAACAGGGGGGGCACAGATACGCAGTATTTT. Translated: CASSNRGGTDTQYF.

This rearrangement joins TRBV5-4 to TRBJ2-1; D perhaps matches TRBD1 (6 bases). Germline-derived CDR1 and CDR2 are SGHNT and YYREEE (reference sequence). The CDR3 covers 18 residues. V was trimmed by 0 bases and J by 6 bases, leaving 22 bases between them. The CDR3 here is CASSLAHLGAHGVNEQFF. The CDR3 DNA sequence: TGTGCCAGCAGCTTGGCCCACCTGGGGGCGCACGGGGTCAATGAGCAGTTCTTC. Based on the CDR3 plus reference TRBV5-4 and TRBJ2-1, the full variable domain is ETGVTQSPTHLIKTRGQQVTLRCSSQSGHNTVSWYQQALGQGPQFIFQYYREEENGRGNFPPRFSGLQFPNYSSELNVNALELDDSALYLCASSLAHLGAHGVNEQFFGPGTRLTVL.

The chain employs TRBV29-1 and TRBJ2-2; a weak D match, TRBD2 (5 bases). Trimming took 5 bases from V and 3 from J, leaving 16 bases between them. The CDR3 has 15 residues. Germline assignment: CDR1 SQVTM and CDR2 ANQGSEA. This chain's CDR3 is CSVPRGNWDTGELFF. The CDR3 DNA sequence: TGCAGCGTTCCCCGGGGTAATTGGGACACCGGGGAGCTGTTTTTT.

CDR3 region: CASIGLAGGLPYEQYF. In nucleotides, the CDR3 is TGTGCCAGCATCGGACTAGCGGGGGGCCTTCCCTACGAGCAGTACTTC. This rearrangement joins TRBV2 to TRBJ2-7, with 14 bases aligning to TRBD2. The CDR3 sequence is 16 residues long. Germline-derived CDR1 and CDR2 are SNHLY and FYNNEI. V shed 7 bases and J 2 bases; nucleotides not matched to a gene: 7.

This rearrangement joins TRBV5-1 to TRBJ2-3; D is uncertain. Per germline, CDR1 SGHRS and CDR2 YFSETQ. V was clipped by 0 bases and J by 6 bases, with 14 bases between them. There are 15 residues in the CDR3. The CDR3 loop is CASSLAPDGGDTQYF. The CDR3 region has the DNA TGCGCCAGCAGCTTGGCACCCGACGGCGGCGATACGCAGTATTTT.

The chain has TRBV7-9 and TRBJ1-5; TRBD1 matches 8 bases. The CDR3 runs to 13 residues. Germline values: CDR1 SEHNR, CDR2 FQNEAQ (reference sequence). J was trimmed by 5 bases and V by 6 bases; bases with no gene match: 3. CDR3 DNA: TGTGCCAGCAGGTCGGACAGGGATCAGCCCCAGCATTTT. Protein product: CASRSDRDQPQHF.

The genes are TRBV28 and TRBJ2-7, with D perhaps matching TRBD1 (6 bases). The CDR3 loop spans 12 amino acids. Germline assignment: CDR1 MDHEN and CDR2 SYDVKM. V was trimmed by 6 bases and J by 9 bases, leaving 15 bases between them. The CDR3 DNA reads as TGTGCCAGCAGCGTGTCAGGGGTGGGGCAGTACTTC. Its protein product is CASSVSGVGQYF.

The V and J genes are TRBV5-4 and TRBJ2-5, with TRBD1 matching over 7 bases. V shed 5 bases and J 2 bases; nucleotides not matched to a gene: 6. CDR1 is SGHNT and CDR2 is YYREEE in the germline V gene (reference sequence). The CDR3 totals 14 residues. CDR3 protein: CASRTGTAQETQYF. CDR3 in DNA: TGTGCCAGCAGAACTGGGACAGCGCAAGAGACCCAGTACTTC.

The chain has TRBV7-8 and TRBJ2-7, with TRBD1 identical over 11 bases. CDR1 and CDR2 (germline): SGHVS, FQNEAQ. With 4 bases clipped from V and 6 bases from J, the junction kept 2 bases outside the gene matches. This CDR3 has 13 amino acids. This chain's CDR3 is CASSSGTGGEQYF. CDR3 DNA sequence: TGTGCCAGCAGCTCCGGGACAGGGGGCGAGCAGTACTTC.